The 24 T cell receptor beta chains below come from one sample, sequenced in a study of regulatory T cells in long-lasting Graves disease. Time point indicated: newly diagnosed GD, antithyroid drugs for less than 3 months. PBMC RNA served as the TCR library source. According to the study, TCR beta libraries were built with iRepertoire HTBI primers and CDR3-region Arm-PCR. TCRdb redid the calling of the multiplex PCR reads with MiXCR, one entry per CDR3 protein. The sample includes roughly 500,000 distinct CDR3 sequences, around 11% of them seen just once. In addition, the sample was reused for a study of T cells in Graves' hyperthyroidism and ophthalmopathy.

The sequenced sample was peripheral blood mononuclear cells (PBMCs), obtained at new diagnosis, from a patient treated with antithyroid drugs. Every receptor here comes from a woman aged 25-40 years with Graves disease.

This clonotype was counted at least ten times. CDR3 sequence: CASSLRREDYNEQFF. Here the CDR3 DNA reads TGTGCCAGCAGTTTACGGCGGGAGGACTACAATGAGCAGTTCTTC. The J gene is TRBJ2-1, the V gene TRBV28; 8 nucleotides line up with TRBD2. CDR1 is MDHEN, CDR2 SYDVKM, per germline. The CDR3 is 15 amino acids. Losses at the gene ends were 2 bases for V and 3 bases for J; bases not matched to a gene: 3.

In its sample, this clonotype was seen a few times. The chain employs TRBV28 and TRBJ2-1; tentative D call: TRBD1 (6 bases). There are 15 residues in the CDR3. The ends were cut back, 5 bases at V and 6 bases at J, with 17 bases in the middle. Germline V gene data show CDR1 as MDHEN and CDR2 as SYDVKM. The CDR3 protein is CASSPGQRTGNEQFF. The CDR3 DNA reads TGTGCCAGCAGTCCAGGACAGCGGACGGGCAATGAGCAGTTCTTC.

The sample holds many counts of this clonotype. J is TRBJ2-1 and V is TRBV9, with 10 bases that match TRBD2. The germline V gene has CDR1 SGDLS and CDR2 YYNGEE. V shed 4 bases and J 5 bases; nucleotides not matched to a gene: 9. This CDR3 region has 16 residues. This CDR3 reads CASSPIAGGSHNEQFF. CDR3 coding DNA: TGTGCCAGCAGCCCAATAGCGGGAGGAAGCCACAATGAGCAGTTCTTC.

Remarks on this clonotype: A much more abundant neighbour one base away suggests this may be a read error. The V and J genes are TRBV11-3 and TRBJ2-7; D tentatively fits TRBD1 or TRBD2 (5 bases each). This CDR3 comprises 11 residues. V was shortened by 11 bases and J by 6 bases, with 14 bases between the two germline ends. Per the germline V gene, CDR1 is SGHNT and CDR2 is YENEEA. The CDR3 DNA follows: TGTGCCTCACCGGGGCGATGCGAGCAGTACTTC. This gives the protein CASPGRCEQYF.

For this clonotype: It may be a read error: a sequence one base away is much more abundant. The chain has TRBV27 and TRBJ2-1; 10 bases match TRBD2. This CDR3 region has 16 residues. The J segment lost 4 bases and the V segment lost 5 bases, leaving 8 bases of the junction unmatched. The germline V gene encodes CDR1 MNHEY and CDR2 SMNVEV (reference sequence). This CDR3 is CASSDPGTSDYNEQFF. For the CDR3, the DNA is TGTGCCAGCAGTGATCCCGGGACTAGCGATTACAATGAGCAGTTCTTC.

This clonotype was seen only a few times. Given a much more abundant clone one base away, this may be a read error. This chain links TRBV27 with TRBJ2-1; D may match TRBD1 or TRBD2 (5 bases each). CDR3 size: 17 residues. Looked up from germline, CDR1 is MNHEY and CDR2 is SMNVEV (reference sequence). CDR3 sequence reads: CASSLSQRGRLYDEQFF. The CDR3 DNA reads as TGTGCCAGCAGTTTATCGCAACGGGGCCGCCTCTACGATGAGCAGTTCTTC.

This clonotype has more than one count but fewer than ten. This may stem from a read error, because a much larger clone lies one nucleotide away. CDR3 sequence reads: CASSLMSGTKRDYEQYF. In DNA form, the CDR3 reads TGCGCCAGCAGCTTGATGTCAGGGACCAAAAGGGACTACGAGCAGTACTTC. The chain joins TRBV5-1 to TRBJ2-7; either TRBD1 or TRBD2 may supply D (5 bases each). In germline, CDR1 is SGHRS, CDR2 YFSETQ. This CDR3 contains 17 residues. V gave up 1 base and J gave up 3 bases, with 20 bases separating them. The full variable domain, its missing parts supplied by reference TRBV5-1 and TRBJ2-7, is KAGVTQTPRYLIKTRGQQVTLSCSPISGHRSVSWYQQTPGQGLQFLFEYFSETQRNKGNFPGRFSGRQFSNSRSEMNVSTLELGDSALYLCASSLMSGTKRDYEQYFGPGTRLTVT.

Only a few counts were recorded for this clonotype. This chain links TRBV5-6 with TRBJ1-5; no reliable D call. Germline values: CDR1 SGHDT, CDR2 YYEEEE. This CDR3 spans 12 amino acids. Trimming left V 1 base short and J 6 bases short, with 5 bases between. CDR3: CASSLYSQPQHF. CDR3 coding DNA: TGTGCCAGCAGCTTGTATTCTCAGCCCCAGCATTTT.

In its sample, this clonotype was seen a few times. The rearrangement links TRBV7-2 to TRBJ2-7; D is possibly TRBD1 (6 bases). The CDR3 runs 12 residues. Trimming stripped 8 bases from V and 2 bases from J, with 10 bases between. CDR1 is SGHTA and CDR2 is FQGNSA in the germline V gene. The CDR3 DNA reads TGTGCCAGCGGGGACAACCCCTACGAGCAGTACTTC. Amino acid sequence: CASGDNPYEQYF. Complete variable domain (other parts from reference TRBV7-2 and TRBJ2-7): GAGVSQSPSNKVTEKGKDVELRCDPISGHTALYWYRQSLGQGLEFLIYFQGNSAPDKSGLPSDRFSAERTGGSVSTLTIQRTQQEDSAVYLCASGDNPYEQYFGPGTRLTVT.

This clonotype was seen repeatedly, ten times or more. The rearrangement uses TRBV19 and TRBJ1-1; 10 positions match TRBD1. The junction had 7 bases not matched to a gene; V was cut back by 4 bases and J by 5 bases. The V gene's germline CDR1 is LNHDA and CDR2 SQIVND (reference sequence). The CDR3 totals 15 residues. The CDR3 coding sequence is TGTGCCAGTAGTACCCGACAGGGGGCAAATACTGAAGCTTTCTTT. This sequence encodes CASSTRQGANTEAFF.

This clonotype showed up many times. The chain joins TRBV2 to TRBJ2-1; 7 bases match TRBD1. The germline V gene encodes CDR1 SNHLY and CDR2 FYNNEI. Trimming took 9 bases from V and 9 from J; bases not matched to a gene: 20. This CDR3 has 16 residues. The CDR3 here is CASTGPHQTGPGEQFF. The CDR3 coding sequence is TGTGCCAGTACGGGCCCCCACCAGACAGGGCCCGGTGAGCAGTTCTTC.

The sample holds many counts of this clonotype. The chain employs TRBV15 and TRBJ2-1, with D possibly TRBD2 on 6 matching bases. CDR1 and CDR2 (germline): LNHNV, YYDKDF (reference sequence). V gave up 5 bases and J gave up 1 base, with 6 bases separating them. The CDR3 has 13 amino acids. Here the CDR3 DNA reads TGTGCCACCAGCGGGGGGTCCTACAATGAGCAGTTCTTC. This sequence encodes CATSGGSYNEQFF.

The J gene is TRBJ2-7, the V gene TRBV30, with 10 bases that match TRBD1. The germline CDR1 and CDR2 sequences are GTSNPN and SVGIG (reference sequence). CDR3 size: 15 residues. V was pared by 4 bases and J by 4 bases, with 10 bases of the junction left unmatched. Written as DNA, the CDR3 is TGTGCCTGGAAGCGATTGGACAGGGGGAAATACGAGCAGTACTTC. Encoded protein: CAWKRLDRGKYEQYF.

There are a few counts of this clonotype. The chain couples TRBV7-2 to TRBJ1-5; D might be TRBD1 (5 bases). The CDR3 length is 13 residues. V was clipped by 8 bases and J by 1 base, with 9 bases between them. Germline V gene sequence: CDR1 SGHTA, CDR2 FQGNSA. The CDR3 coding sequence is TGTGCCAGCGGCCCAGGGAGCAATCAGCCCCAGCATTTT. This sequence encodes CASGPGSNQPQHF.

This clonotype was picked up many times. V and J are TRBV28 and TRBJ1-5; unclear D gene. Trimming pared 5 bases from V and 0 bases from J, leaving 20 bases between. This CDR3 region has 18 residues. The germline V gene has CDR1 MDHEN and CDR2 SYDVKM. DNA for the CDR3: TGTGCCAGCAGTGACCCATTTTCTATGGACCTTAGCAATCAGCCCCAGCATTTT. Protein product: CASSDPFSMDLSNQPQHF. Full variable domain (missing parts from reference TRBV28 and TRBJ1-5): DVKVTQSSRYLVKRTGEKVFLECVQDMDHENMFWYRQDPGLGLRLIYFSYDVKMKEKGDIPEGYSVSREKKERFSLILESASTNQTSMYLCASSDPFSMDLSNQPQHFGDGTRLSIL.

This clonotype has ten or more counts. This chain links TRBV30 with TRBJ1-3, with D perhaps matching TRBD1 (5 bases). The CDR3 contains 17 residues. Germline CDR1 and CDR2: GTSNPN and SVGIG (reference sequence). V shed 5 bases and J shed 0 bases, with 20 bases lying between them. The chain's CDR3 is CAWRVPGTVSSGNTIYF. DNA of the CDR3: TGTGCCTGGCGGGTGCCCGGGACTGTGAGCTCTGGAAACACCATATATTTT.

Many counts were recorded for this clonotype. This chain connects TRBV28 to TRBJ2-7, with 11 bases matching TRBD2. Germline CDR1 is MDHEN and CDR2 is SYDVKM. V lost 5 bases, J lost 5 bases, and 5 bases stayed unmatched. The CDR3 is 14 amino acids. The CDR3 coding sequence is TGTGCCAGCAGTCACCTAGCGGGAGGTAACGAGCAGTACTTC. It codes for CASSHLAGGNEQYF.

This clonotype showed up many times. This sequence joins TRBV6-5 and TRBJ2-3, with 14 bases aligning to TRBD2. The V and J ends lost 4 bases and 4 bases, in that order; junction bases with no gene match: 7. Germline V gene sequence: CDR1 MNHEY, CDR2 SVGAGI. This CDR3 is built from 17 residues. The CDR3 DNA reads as TGTGCCAGCAGTTCTGAGGGACTAGCGGGAGTTCCAGATACGCAGTATTTT. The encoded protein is CASSSEGLAGVPDTQYF.

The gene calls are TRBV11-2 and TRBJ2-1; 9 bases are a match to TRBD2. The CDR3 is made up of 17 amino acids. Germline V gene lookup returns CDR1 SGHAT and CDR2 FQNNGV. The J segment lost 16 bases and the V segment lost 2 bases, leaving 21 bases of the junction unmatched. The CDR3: CASSLNSLAQVAGVLFF. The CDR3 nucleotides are TGTGCCAGCAGCTTAAATTCCCTAGCTCAGGTAGCGGGAGTTCTTTTCTTC.

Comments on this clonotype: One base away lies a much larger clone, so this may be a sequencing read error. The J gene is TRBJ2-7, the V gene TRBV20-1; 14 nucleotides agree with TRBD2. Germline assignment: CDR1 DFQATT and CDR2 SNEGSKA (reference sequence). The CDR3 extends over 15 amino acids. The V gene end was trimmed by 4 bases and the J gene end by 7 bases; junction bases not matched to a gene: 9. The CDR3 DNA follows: TGCAGTGCTAACCGACTAGCGGGAGGGCCAAATGAGCAGTACTTC. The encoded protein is CSANRLAGGPNEQYF.

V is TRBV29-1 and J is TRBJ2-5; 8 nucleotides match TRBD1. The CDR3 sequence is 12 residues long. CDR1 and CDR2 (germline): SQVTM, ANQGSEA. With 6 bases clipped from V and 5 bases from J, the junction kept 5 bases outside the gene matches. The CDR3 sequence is CSVQGARETQYF. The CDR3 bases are TGCAGCGTCCAGGGGGCGCGGGAGACCCAGTACTTC.

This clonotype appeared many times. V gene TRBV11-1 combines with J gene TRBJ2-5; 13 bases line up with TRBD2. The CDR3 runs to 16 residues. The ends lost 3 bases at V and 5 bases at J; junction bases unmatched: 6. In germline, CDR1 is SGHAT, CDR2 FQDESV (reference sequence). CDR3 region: CASSFTSGGVSETQYF. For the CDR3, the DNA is TGTGCCAGCAGCTTTACTAGCGGGGGGGTGTCGGAGACCCAGTACTTC.

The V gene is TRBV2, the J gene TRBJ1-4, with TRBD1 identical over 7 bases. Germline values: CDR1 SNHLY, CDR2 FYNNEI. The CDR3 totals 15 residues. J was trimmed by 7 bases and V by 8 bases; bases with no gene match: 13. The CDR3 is CASGPLGTVGEKLFF. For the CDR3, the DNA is TGTGCCAGCGGCCCCCTGGGGACAGTCGGTGAAAAACTGTTTTTT.

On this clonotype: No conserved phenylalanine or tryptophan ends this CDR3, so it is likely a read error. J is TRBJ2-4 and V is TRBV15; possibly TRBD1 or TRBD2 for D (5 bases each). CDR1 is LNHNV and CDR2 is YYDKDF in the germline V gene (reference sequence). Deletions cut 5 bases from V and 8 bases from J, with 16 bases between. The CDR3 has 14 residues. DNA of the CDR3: TGTGCCACCAGCGCAAGTCGAGGGGTCCACATTCAGTACCTC. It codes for CATSASRGVHIQYL.